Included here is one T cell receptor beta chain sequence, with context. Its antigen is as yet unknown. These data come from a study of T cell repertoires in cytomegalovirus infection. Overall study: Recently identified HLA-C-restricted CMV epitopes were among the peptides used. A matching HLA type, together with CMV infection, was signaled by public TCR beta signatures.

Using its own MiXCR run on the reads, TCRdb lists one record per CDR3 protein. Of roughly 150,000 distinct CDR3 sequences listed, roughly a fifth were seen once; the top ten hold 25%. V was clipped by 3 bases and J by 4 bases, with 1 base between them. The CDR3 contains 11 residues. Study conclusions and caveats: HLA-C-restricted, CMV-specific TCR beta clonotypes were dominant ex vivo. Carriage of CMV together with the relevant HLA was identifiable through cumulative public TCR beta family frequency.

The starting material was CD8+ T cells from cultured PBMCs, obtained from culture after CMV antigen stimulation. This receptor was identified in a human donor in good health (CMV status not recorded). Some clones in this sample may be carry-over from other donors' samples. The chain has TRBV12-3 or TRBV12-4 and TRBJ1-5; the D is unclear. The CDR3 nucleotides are TGTGCCAGCAGTTTGAATCAGCCCCAGCATTTT. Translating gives CASSLNQPQHF.